The entry that follows covers one T cell receptor (beta chain) sequence. A much larger clone differs from this one at a single base, so this may be a read error. Here the CDR3 omits its conserved ending phenylalanine or tryptophan, so a read error is the likely source. The study recruited hyperthyroidism patients aged 18 to 65 who were newly diagnosed, under 2 months' duration. Exclusion covered patients with other autoimmune diseases or uncontrolled infections (as well as pregnancy or lactation). Diagnostic conclusions were grounded in clinical symptoms, serum thyroxine, TRAb, thyroid ultrasound and orbital computed tomography. RNA transcripts were the template, and TCR beta CDR3 regions were amplified from them. Scientists carried out first-round RT-PCR using HTBI primers and then a second-round multiplex PCR. TCRdb re-analysed the multiplex PCR reads in MiXCR, keeping a single row per CDR3 protein. The sample lists about 550,000 distinct CDR3 sequences; roughly 40% were seen once.

This sample was taken from a study of Graves' ophthalmopathy and Graves' hyperthyroidism. Study context: Ophthalmopathy not arising within 18 months of follow-up defined hyperthyroidism as stable.

The germline CDR1 and CDR2 sequences are SGHTA and FQGNSA. The CDR3 has 13 residues. V dropped 1 base and J dropped 6 bases, with 9 bases sitting between them. The sample consisted of peripheral blood or thyroid tissue (not recorded which). The chain employs TRBV7-2 and TRBJ1-1, with D unclear. The clonotype was recovered from an adult man with Graves' hyperthyroidism. For the CDR3, the DNA is TGTGCCAGCAGCTTAGATTTGAAGGCTGAAGCTTTCCTT. Translating gives CASSLDLKAEAFL.